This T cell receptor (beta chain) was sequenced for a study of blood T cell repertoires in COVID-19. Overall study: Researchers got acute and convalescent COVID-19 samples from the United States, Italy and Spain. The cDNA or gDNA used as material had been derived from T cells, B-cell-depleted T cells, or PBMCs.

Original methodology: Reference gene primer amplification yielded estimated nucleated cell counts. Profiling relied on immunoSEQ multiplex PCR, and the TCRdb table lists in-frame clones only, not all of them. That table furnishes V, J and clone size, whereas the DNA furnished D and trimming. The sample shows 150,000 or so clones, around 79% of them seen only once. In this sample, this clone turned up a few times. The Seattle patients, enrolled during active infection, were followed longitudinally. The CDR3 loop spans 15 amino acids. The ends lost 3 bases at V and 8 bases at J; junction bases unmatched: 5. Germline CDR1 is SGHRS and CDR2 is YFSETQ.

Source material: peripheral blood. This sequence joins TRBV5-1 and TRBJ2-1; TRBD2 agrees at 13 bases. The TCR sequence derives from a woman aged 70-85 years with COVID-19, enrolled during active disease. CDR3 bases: TGCGCCAGCAGCTATACTAGCGGGGGGGCTTATGAGCAGTTCTTC. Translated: CASSYTSGGAYEQFF.